The sequence of this TCR beta chain was determined in a study of cytomegalovirus exposure and HLA in healthy donors. Study-level information: Among around 170 million T cells, an earlier analysis found 117 million unique TCR beta sequences. Samples from HLA-typed donors yielded around 85 million unique TCRs in an early data release.

Germline CDR1 is SGHTA and CDR2 is FQGNSA. The CDR3 sequence is 14 residues long. J was trimmed by 4 bases and V by 0 bases; bases with no gene match: 2. Study conclusions and caveats: The study labeled approximately 150 TCR beta chains cytomegalovirus-associated. About 87% or about 30% of the time was how often most TCR beta V segments were productive, according to an earlier analysis.

A word on this clone: Its matching antigen is unknown.

The PCR was carried out with 60 Vbeta primers and 13 Jbeta primers. Sequenced by immunoSEQ multiplex PCR; TCRdb stores in-frame clones only, minus some. The table has roughly 200,000 clones, roughly 83% seen once. The clonotype comes from a boy aged 2-15 years in good health and CMV-seronegative. The sample consisted of PBMCs. The V and J genes are TRBV7-2 and TRBJ1-1; 7 bases are shared with TRBD1. The CDR3 reads CASSLAGGRTEAFF. Written as DNA, the CDR3 is TGTGCCAGCAGCTTAGCAGGGGGCCGCACTGAAGCTTTCTTT.